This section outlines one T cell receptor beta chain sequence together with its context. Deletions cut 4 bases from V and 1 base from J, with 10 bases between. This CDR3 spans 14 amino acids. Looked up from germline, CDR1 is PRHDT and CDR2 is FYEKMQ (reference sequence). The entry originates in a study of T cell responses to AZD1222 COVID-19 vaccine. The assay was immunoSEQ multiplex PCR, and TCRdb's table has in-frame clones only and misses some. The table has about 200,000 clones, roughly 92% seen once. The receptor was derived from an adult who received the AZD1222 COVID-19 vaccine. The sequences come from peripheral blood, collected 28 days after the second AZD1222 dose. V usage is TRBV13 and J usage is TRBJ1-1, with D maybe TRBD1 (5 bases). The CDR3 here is CASSSRGENTEAFF. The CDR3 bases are TGTGCCAGCAGCTCAAGGGGAGAGAACACTGAAGCTTTCTTT.